This T cell receptor beta chain comes out of a study of OX40 agonist ivuxolimab in advanced cancers. Background on the study: Patients enrolled in dose escalation were diagnosed with hepatocellular carcinoma, melanoma, renal cell or head and neck cancer.

Some clones are missing from TCRdb's copy, which holds only in-frame ones; the method was immunoSEQ multiplex PCR. The table shows tens of thousands of clones, with around 89% occurring only once. To note about this clone: Its antigen is unknown.

Broader study findings: No antigen was identified for the clonally expanded peripheral T cells.

V shed 4 bases and J shed 9 bases, with 15 bases lying between them. CDR1 and CDR2 (germline): SNHLY, FYNNEI. The CDR3 covers 13 residues. V and J are TRBV2 and TRBJ2-5; the D is unclear. The sequencing used CD4+ or CD8+ T cells sorted from blood, collected in a trial of the OX40 agonist ivuxolimab. This receptor was identified in an adult with an advanced solid tumor such as melanoma, head and neck, liver or kidney cancer. CDR3 amino acids: CASSAGFSEAQYF. The DNA for the CDR3 is TGTGCCAGCAGTGCGGGTTTCTCTGAGGCCCAGTACTTC.